This TCR beta chain was retrieved from a study of T-cell reconstitution after alpha-beta-depleted transplantation in children. Study-wide points: From surviving recipient T cells and thymic progenitors came the high day-60 TCRbeta diversity observed in some patients. Expanded graft clones, several hundred of them, were reportedly the source of alpha-beta T cells about two months after transplant.

Notes on this clonotype: Its antigen is not identified.

Preparing the TCRbeta library involved the use of unique molecular identifiers. Using its own MiXCR run on the PCR reads, TCRdb lists one record per CDR3 protein. The data contain about 980,000 distinct CDR3 sequences, about 29% of them seen just once; the ten biggest clones take up 28%. There are 12 residues in the CDR3. Trimming stripped 3 bases from V and 1 base from J, with 6 bases between. Germline CDR1 and CDR2: DFQATT and SNEGSKA (reference sequence). The sequence derives from a boy in the first two years of life who had a stem cell transplant for SCID, so the T cells may come from the graft donor. This chain uses TRBV20-1 with TRBJ1-1; no clear D. Here the sequenced sample was PBMCs, mostly from graft donor cells, taken 360 days after TCRalphabeta/CD19-depleted stem cell transplant. CDR3: CSARNPNTEAFF. The CDR3 DNA reads TGCAGTGCTAGGAACCCGAACACTGAAGCTTTCTTT.